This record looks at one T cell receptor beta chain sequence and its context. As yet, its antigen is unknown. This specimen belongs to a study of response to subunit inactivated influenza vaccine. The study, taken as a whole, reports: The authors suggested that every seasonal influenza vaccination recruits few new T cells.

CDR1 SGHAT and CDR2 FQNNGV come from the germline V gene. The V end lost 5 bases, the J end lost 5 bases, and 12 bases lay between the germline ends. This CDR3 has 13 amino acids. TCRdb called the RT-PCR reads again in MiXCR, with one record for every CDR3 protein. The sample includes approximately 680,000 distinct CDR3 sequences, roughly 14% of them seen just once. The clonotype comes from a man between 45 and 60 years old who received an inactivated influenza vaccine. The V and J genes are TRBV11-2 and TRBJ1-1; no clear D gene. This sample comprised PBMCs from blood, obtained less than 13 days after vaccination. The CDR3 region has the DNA TGTGCCAGCAGCCCCAGAACCGATACTGAAGCTTTCTTT. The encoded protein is CASSPRTDTEAFF.